This T cell receptor (beta chain) was sequenced for a study of blood T cell repertoires in COVID-19. For the study at large: Specimens from acute and convalescent COVID-19 originated in the United States, Italy and Spain. T cells, B-cell-depleted T cells, or PBMCs provided the cDNA or gDNA that served as material.

Under the authors' procedure: Amplified reference gene primers provided the basis for estimating nucleated cell counts. Sequencing was performed with immunoSEQ multiplex PCR; in TCRdb, only in-frame clones are kept and a portion is missing. V and J calls and clone size come straight from that table; D and trimming were deduced from the DNA. The sample contains about 140,000 clones, about three quarters of which appear only once. V shed 11 bases and J shed 5 bases, with 12 bases lying between them. This CDR3 region has 11 residues. Germline CDR1 reads MNHEY; CDR2 reads SVGAGI. V usage is TRBV6-5 and J usage is TRBJ1-1; a possible D gene is TRBD1 (6 bases). The sequencing sample was made of peripheral blood. The sequence was collected from a man older than 75 with acute or convalescent COVID-19. The DNA for the CDR3 is TGTGCCGCCCTAAGGGGGACTGAAGCTTTCTTT. Translated, it gives CAALRGTEAFF.